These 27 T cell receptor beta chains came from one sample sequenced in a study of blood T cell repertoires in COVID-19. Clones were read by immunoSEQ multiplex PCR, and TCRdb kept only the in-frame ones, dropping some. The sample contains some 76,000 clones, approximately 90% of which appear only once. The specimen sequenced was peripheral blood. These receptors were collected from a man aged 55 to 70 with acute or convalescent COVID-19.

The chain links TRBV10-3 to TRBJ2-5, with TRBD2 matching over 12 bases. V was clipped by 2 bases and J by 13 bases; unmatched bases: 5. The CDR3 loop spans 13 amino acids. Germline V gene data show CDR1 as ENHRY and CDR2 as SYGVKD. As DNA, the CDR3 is TGTGCCATCAGTGAGCTAGCGGGAGGGCCGGCGTACTTC. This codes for CAISELAGGPAYF.

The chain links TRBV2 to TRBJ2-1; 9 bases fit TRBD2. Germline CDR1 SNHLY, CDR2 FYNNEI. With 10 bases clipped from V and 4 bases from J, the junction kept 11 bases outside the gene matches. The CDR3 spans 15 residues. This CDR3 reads CATKGASGIYNEQFF. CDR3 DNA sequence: TGTGCCACTAAGGGGGCTAGCGGGATTTACAATGAGCAGTTCTTC.

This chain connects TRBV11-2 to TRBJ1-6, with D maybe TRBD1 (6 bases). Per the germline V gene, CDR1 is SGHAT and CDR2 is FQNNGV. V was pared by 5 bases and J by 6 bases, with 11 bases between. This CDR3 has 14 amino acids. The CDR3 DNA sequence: TGTGCCAGCAGCATCGGACAGCTTAATTCACCCCTCCACTTT. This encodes CASSIGQLNSPLHF.

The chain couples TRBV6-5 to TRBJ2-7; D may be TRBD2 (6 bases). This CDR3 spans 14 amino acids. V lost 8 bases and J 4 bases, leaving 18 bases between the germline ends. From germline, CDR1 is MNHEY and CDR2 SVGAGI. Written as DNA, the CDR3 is TGTGCCAGCCGACGGGACTTTGGAGTTTACGAGCAGTACTTC. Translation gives CASRRDFGVYEQYF.

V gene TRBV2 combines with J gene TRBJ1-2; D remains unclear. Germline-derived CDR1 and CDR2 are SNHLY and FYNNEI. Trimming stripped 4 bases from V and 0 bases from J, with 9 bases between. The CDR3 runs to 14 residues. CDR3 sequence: CASSGERSNYGYTF. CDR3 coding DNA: TGTGCCAGCAGTGGCGAGAGATCTAACTATGGCTACACCTTC.

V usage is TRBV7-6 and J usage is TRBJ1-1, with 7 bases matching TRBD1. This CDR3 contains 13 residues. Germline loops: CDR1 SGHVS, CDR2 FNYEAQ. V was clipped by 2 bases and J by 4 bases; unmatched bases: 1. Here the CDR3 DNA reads TGTGCCAGCAGCTTAACAGGGGCCACTGAAGCTTTCTTT. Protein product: CASSLTGATEAFF. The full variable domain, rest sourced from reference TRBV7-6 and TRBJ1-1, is GAGVSQSPRYKVTKRGQDVALRCDPISGHVSLYWYRQALGQGPEFLTYFNYEAQQDKSGLPNDRFSAERPEGSISTLTIQRTEQRDSAMYRCASSLTGATEAFFGQGTRLTVV.

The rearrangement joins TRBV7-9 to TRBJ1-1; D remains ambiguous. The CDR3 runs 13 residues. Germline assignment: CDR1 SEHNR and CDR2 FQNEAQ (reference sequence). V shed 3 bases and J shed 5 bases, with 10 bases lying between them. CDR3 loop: CASSFNGETEAFF. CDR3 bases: TGTGCCAGCAGCTTTAATGGGGAGACTGAAGCTTTCTTT.

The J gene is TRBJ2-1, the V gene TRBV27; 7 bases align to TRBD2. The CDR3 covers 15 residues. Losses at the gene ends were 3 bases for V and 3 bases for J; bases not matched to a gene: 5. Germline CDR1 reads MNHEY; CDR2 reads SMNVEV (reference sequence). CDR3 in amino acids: CASSFMRELYNEQFF. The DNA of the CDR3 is TGTGCCAGCAGTTTCATGCGGGAGCTCTACAATGAGCAGTTCTTC.

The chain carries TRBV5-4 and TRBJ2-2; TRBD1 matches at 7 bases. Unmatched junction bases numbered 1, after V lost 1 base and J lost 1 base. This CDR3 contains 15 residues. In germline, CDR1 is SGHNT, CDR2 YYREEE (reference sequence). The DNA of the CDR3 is TGTGCCAGCAGCTTGAGACAGGGGAACACCGGGGAGCTGTTTTTT. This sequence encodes CASSLRQGNTGELFF.

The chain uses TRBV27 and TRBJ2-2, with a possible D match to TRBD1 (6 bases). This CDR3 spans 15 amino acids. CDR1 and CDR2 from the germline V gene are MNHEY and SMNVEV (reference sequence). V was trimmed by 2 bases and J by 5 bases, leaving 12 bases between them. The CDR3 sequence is CASSLARGSTGELFF. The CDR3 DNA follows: TGTGCCAGCAGTTTAGCCAGGGGTAGTACCGGGGAGCTGTTTTTT.

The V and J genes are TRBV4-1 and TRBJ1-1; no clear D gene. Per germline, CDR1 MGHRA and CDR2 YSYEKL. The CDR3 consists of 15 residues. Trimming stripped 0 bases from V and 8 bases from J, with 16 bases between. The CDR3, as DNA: TGCGCCAGCAGCCAAGATTTAGTGAAGACAAAGGAAGCTTTCTTT. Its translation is CASSQDLVKTKEAFF.

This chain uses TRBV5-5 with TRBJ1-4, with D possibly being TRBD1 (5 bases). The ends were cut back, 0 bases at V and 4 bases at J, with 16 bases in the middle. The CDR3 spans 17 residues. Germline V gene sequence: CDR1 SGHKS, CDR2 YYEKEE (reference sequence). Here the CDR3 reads CASSLDRWGRLNEKLFF. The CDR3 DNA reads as TGTGCCAGCAGCTTGGATCGGTGGGGCAGGCTTAATGAAAAACTGTTTTTT.

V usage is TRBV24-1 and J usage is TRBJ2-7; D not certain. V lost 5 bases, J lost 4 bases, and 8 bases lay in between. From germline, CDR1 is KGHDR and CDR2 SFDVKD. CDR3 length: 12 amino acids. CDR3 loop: CATSGPLYEQYF. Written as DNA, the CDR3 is TGTGCCACCAGTGGTCCCCTATACGAGCAGTACTTC.

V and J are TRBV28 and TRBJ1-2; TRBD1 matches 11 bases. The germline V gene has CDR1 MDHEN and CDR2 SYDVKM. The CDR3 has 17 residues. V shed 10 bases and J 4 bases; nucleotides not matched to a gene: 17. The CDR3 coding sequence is TGTGCCACCTACTACTCCGGGACAGGGGGGTTTAGCTATGGCTACACCTTC. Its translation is CATYYSGTGGFSYGYTF.

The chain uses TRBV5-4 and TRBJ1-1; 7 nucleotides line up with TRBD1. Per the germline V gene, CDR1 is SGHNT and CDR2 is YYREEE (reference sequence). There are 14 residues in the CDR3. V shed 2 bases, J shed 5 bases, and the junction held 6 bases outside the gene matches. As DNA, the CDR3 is TGTGCCAGCAGCTTCGGAGCAGGGGGAACTGAAGCTTTCTTT. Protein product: CASSFGAGGTEAFF.

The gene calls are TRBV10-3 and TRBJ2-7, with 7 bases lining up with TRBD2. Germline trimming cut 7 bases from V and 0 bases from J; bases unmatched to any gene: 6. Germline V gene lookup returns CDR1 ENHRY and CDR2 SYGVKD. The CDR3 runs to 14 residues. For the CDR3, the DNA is TGTGCCATCAAGCCTCGGGAGGACTCCTACGAGCAGTACTTC. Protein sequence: CAIKPREDSYEQYF.

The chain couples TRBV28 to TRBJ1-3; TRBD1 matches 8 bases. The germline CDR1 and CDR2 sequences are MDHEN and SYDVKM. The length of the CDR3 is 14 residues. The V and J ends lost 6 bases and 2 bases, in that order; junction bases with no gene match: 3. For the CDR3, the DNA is TGTGCCAGCAGCCCGGGACAGGCTGGAAACACCATATATTTT. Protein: CASSPGQAGNTIYF.

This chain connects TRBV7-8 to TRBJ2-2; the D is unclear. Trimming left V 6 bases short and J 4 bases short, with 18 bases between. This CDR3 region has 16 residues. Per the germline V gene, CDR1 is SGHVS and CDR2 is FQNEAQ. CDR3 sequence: CASSPGSLRFTGELFF. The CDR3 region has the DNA TGTGCCAGCAGTCCAGGATCGTTACGGTTCACCGGGGAGCTGTTTTTT.

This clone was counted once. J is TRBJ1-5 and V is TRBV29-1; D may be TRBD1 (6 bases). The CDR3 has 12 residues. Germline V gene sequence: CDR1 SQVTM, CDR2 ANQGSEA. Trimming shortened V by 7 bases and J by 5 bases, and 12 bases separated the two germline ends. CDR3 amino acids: CSAGAADQPQHF. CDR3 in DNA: TGCAGCGCGGGGGCAGCGGATCAGCCCCAGCATTTT. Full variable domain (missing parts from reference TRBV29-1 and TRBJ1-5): SAVISQKPSRDICQRGTSLTIQCQVDSQVTMMFWYRQQPGQSLTLIATANQGSEATYESGFVIDKFPISRPNLTFSTLTVSNMSPEDSSIYLCSAGAADQPQHFGDGTRLSIL.

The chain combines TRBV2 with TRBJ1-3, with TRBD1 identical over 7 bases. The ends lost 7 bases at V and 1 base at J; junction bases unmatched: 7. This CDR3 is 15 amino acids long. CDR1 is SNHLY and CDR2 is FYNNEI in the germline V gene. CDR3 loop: CASNQDRSSGNTIYF. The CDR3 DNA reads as TGTGCCAGCAACCAGGACAGGTCTTCTGGAAACACCATATATTTT.

The CDR3 DNA is TGCGCCAGCAGTGGTTTGCTAGCGGGCTCCTACGAGCAGTACTTC. This encodes CASSGLLAGSYEQYF. This chain uses TRBV10-2 with TRBJ2-7; 8 nucleotides align to TRBD2. Germline V lookup: CDR1 WSHSY, CDR2 SAAADI. Trimming cost V 4 bases and J 0 bases; bases outside gene matches: 5. This CDR3 spans 15 amino acids.

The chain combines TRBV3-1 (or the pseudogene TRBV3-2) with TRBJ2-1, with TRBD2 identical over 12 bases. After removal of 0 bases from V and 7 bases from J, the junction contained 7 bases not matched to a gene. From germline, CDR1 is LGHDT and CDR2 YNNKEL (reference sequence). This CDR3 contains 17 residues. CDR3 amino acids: CASSQDLAGGPRNEQFF. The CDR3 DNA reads TGTGCCAGCAGCCAAGATCTAGCGGGAGGGCCAAGGAATGAGCAGTTCTTC.

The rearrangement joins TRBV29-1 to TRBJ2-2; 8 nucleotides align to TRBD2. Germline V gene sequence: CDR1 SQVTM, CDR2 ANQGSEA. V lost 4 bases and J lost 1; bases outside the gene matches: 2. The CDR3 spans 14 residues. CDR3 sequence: CSVGLAGNTGELFF. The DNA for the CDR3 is TGCAGCGTTGGTCTAGCGGGGAACACCGGGGAGCTGTTTTTT.

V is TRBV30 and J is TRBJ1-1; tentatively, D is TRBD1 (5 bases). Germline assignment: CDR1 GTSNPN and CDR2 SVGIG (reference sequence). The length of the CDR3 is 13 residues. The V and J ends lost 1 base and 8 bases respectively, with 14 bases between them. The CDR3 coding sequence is TGTGCCTGGAGTGCCCAAGGGGTAGGGGAAGCTTTCTTT. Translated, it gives CAWSAQGVGEAFF.

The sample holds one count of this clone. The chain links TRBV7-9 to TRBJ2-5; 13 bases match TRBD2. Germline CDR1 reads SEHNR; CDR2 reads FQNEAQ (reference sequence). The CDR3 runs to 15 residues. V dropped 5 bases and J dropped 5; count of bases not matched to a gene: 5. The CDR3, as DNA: TGTGCCAGCAGCCGGACTAGCGGGGGATACGAGACCCAGTACTTC. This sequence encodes CASSRTSGGYETQYF.

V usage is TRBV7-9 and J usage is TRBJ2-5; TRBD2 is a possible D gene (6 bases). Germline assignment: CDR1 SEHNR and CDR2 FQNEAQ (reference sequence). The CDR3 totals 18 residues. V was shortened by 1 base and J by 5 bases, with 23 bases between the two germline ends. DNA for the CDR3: TGTGCCAGCAGCTTAGGGGTGACGGGGGTCCCTGGTTTGGAGACCCAGTACTTC. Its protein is CASSLGVTGVPGLETQYF.

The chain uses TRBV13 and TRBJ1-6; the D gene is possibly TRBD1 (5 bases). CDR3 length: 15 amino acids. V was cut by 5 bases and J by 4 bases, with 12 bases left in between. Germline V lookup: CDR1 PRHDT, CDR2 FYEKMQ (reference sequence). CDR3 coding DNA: TGTGCCAGCAGCCCGCGGGACGGATATAATTCACCCCTCCACTTT. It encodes CASSPRDGYNSPLHF.